The 30 T cell receptor beta chains below come from one sample, sequenced in a study of blood T cell repertoires in COVID-19. The protocol was immunoSEQ multiplex PCR, while the TCRdb copy is restricted to in-frame clones and leaves out a portion. The sample yields under 300,000 clones, roughly 87% seen once. Sequenced sample: peripheral blood. These receptors all stem from a woman aged 40 to 49 who had recovered from COVID-19.

The rearrangement joins TRBV15 to TRBJ1-2; 11 positions agree with TRBD1. Looked up from germline, CDR1 is LNHNV and CDR2 is YYDKDF (reference sequence). V lost 4 bases and J lost 8; bases outside the gene matches: 12. CDR3 length: 16 amino acids. DNA for the CDR3: TGTGCCACCAGCACCTTACAAGGACAGGGGGCGGGAGGCTACACCTTC. As protein: CATSTLQGQGAGGYTF. Full variable domain (outside the CDR3, taken from reference TRBV15 and TRBJ1-2): DAMVIQNPRYQVTQFGKPVTLSCSQTLNHNVMYWYQQKSSQAPKLLFHYYDKDFNNEADTPDNFQSRRPNTSFCFLDIRSPGLGDTAMYLCATSTLQGQGAGGYTFGSGTRLTVV.

This chain links TRBV7-2 with TRBJ1-2; TRBD1 aligns across 8 bases. CDR1 SGHTA and CDR2 FQGNSA come from the germline V gene. Trimming removed 8 bases from V and 7 bases from J; junction bases left unmatched: 12. The CDR3 loop spans 14 amino acids. CDR3 in amino acids: CASADRTGRSGYTF. CDR3 coding DNA: TGTGCCAGCGCCGACCGGACAGGGCGTTCTGGCTACACCTTC.

V gene TRBV3-1 (or the pseudogene TRBV3-2) combines with J gene TRBJ1-1; tentatively, D is TRBD1 (6 bases). The CDR3 runs 16 residues. Germline assignment: CDR1 LGHDT and CDR2 YNNKEL (reference sequence). The germline V and J ends were trimmed by 1 base and 1 base, with 13 bases remaining between them. CDR3 in amino acids: CASSQGGGLANTEAFF. The CDR3 bases are TGTGCCAGCAGCCAAGGCGGGGGCCTTGCGAACACTGAAGCTTTCTTT.

Ten or more counts support this clone. The chain links TRBV27 to TRBJ2-1, with 8 bases aligning to TRBD2. With V trimmed by 5 bases and J by 8 bases, 8 bases remained unmatched. This CDR3 spans 14 amino acids. From germline, CDR1 is MNHEY and CDR2 SMNVEV (reference sequence). DNA of the CDR3: TGTGCCAGCAGTCCGGGACTAGAGGGGCATGAGCAGTTCTTC. This sequence encodes CASSPGLEGHEQFF.

In its sample, this clone was seen once. This sequence joins TRBV7-2 and TRBJ2-1; 11 nucleotides agree with TRBD2. With V trimmed by 5 bases and J by 9 bases, 9 bases remained unmatched. Germline CDR1 reads SGHTA; CDR2 reads FQGNSA. The CDR3 contains 15 residues. The CDR3 is CASSLGTSGRGEQFF. CDR3 nucleotide sequence: TGTGCCAGCAGCCTAGGTACTAGCGGGAGAGGTGAGCAGTTCTTC.

The gene calls are TRBV6-5 and TRBJ2-5; D is uncertain. CDR1 MNHEY and CDR2 SVGAGI come from the germline V gene. This CDR3 is built from 14 residues. V shed 6 bases and J shed 0 bases, with 11 bases lying between them. CDR3 nucleotide sequence: TGTGCCAGCAGCCTCCCCCGGGACCAAGAGACCCAGTACTTC. This codes for CASSLPRDQETQYF.

The V and J genes are TRBV5-4 and TRBJ1-2, with 9 positions matching TRBD1. J lost 4 bases, V lost 4 bases, and 8 bases had no gene match. This CDR3 has 15 residues. Germline-derived CDR1 and CDR2 are SGHNT and YYREEE (reference sequence). The CDR3, as DNA: TGTGCCAGCAGCAGAGCCGGGACAGGGCTCTATGGCTACACCTTC. It codes for CASSRAGTGLYGYTF.

V gene TRBV6-4 combines with J gene TRBJ1-2; D is undetermined. Germline V gene data show CDR1 as MRHNA and CDR2 as SNTAGT. V was trimmed by 4 bases and J by 2 bases, leaving 14 bases between them. This CDR3 comprises 15 residues. This CDR3 reads CASSVSGKINYGYTF. The CDR3 coding sequence is TGTGCCAGCAGTGTTTCAGGAAAAATCAACTATGGCTACACCTTC.

The gene calls are TRBV7-3 and TRBJ2-1, with a possible D match to TRBD2 (6 bases). The V and J ends lost 2 bases and 4 bases respectively, with 9 bases between them. Germline CDR1 and CDR2: SGHTA and FQGTGA. The CDR3 has 14 residues. CDR3: CASSLGTPYNEQFF. The CDR3, as DNA: TGTGCCAGCAGCTTAGGGACTCCTTACAATGAGCAGTTCTTC.

V usage is TRBV12-3 or TRBV12-4 and J usage is TRBJ2-7; D gene ambiguous. V lost 1 base and J 4 bases, leaving 8 bases between the germline ends. The CDR3 is 13 amino acids. In DNA form, the CDR3 reads TGTGCCAGCAGTTTAGGTCTCCTTTACGAGCAGTACGTC. It codes for CASSLGLLYEQYV.

This sequence joins TRBV7-3 and TRBJ1-2; maybe TRBD1 (6 bases). Trimming shortened V by 0 bases and J by 4 bases, and 6 bases separated the two germline ends. Per the germline V gene, CDR1 is SGHTA and CDR2 is FQGTGA. The CDR3 runs 13 residues. DNA of the CDR3: TGTGCCAGCAGCTTAACACAGGGCTATGGCTACACCTTC. Protein sequence: CASSLTQGYGYTF.

This clone was counted once. The chain carries TRBV27 and TRBJ1-6; perhaps TRBD1 as D (6 bases). The CDR3 is 18 residues long. The germline V gene encodes CDR1 MNHEY and CDR2 SMNVEV (reference sequence). V was clipped by 7 bases and J by 9 bases, with 28 bases between them. CDR3 region: CASNHSPRGARVGSPLHF. CDR3 DNA: TGTGCCAGCAACCACTCCCCCAGGGGCGCTCGGGTCGGTTCACCCCTCCACTTT.

V and J are TRBV6-1 and TRBJ1-5, with D possibly matching TRBD1 (5 bases). Between the trimmed V and J ends, which lost 2 bases and 4 bases, there was a span of 12 bases. The CDR3 has 15 residues. Germline values: CDR1 MNHNS, CDR2 SASEGT. CDR3 sequence: CASSELGGGNQPQHF. CDR3 in DNA: TGTGCCAGCAGTGAACTGGGGGGAGGAAATCAGCCCCAGCATTTT.

The chain has TRBV9 and TRBJ2-3; 8 bases align to TRBD2. The CDR3 runs to 17 residues. Germline V gives CDR1 SGDLS, CDR2 YYNGEE. V shed 0 bases and J 5 bases; nucleotides not matched to a gene: 11. CDR3 DNA sequence: TGTGCCAGCAGCGTAGCTTCGGGGGGGCCACGAGGAGATACGCAGTATTTT. This sequence encodes CASSVASGGPRGDTQYF.

The gene calls are TRBV9 and TRBJ1-2; no firm D call. The CDR3 sequence is 14 residues long. Trimming took 2 bases from V and 4 from J, leaving 12 bases between them. Germline-derived CDR1 and CDR2 are SGDLS and YYNGEE. CDR3 residues: CASSVDDIIYGYTF. The CDR3 nucleotides read TGTGCCAGCAGCGTCGACGACATAATCTATGGCTACACCTTC. Based on the CDR3 plus reference TRBV9 and TRBJ1-2, the full variable domain is DSGVTQTPKHLITATGQRVTLRCSPRSGDLSVYWYQQSLDQGLQFLIQYYNGEERAKGNILERFSAQQFPDLHSELNLSSLELGDSALYFCASSVDDIIYGYTFGSGTRLTVV.

The V and J genes are TRBV5-1 and TRBJ2-3, with 8 bases fitting TRBD2. Germline V gene data show CDR1 as SGHRS and CDR2 as YFSETQ. V dropped 4 bases and J dropped 6; count of bases not matched to a gene: 16. This CDR3 region has 17 residues. This CDR3 reads CASSLGAGGPPRDTQYF. The DNA of the CDR3 is TGCGCCAGCAGCCTAGGCGCGGGAGGCCCCCCGCGGGATACGCAGTATTTT.

The chain carries TRBV2 and TRBJ2-7, with D perhaps TRBD1 (6 bases). The germline CDR1 and CDR2 sequences are SNHLY and FYNNEI. Deletions cut 4 bases from V and 12 bases from J, with 16 bases between. The CDR3 runs to 12 residues. CDR3 protein: CASSGDTGQLYV. DNA for the CDR3: TGTGCCAGCAGTGGAGACACAGGACAGCTGTACGTC.

CDR3 bases: TGTGCCAGCAGCTTGTCCGGACAGATCTATGGCTACACCTTC. Translation gives CASSLSGQIYGYTF. This sequence joins TRBV5-4 and TRBJ1-2, with D tentatively TRBD1 (6 bases). Germline V gene lookup returns CDR1 SGHNT and CDR2 YYREEE (reference sequence). The CDR3 length is 14 residues. V lost 1 base and J lost 4, with 11 bases in between.

The chain joins TRBV9 to TRBJ2-1; possible D gene TRBD1, 5 bases. The CDR3 is 14 amino acids. The V gene's germline CDR1 is SGDLS and CDR2 YYNGEE. V lost 4 bases to trimming and J lost 5 bases, with 13 bases between them. For the CDR3, the DNA is TGTGCCAGCAGCCTTGGTGGGGCAAACAATGAGCAGTTCTTC. Translation gives CASSLGGANNEQFF.

The CDR3: CASSYGFGDWNTEAFF. CDR3 bases: TGTGCCAGCAGTTACGGTTTTGGGGACTGGAACACTGAAGCTTTCTTT. The chain couples TRBV6-6 to TRBJ1-1; tentatively, D is TRBD1 (5 bases). Trimming took 2 bases from V and 1 from J, leaving 14 bases between them. This CDR3 spans 16 amino acids. CDR1 MNHNY and CDR2 SVGAGI come from the germline V gene (reference sequence).

CDR3 region: CASSLSRANTEAFF. The CDR3 bases are TGTGCCAGCAGCTTATCCAGGGCCAACACTGAAGCTTTCTTT. V and J are TRBV11-2 and TRBJ1-1, with D possibly TRBD1 on 5 matching bases. Germline V gives CDR1 SGHAT, CDR2 FQNNGV. This CDR3 has 14 residues. V lost 2 bases and J lost 2, with 9 bases in between.

The chain employs TRBV5-5 and TRBJ2-3; a possible D gene is TRBD2 (5 bases). The germline V gene encodes CDR1 SGHKS and CDR2 YYEKEE (reference sequence). This CDR3 spans 15 amino acids. Trimming shortened V by 1 base and J by 4 bases, and 13 bases separated the two germline ends. The CDR3 sequence is CASSLRGSKADTQYF. Here the CDR3 DNA reads TGTGCCAGCAGCTTGCGAGGGAGTAAGGCAGATACGCAGTATTTT.

As for this clone: Other DNA sequences in this specimen translate into the identical CDR3. This rearrangement joins TRBV15 to TRBJ1-6; 7 positions agree with TRBD1. This CDR3 spans 15 amino acids. From germline, CDR1 is LNHNV and CDR2 YYDKDF (reference sequence). The junction had 4 bases not matched to a gene; V was cut back by 0 bases and J by 8 bases. CDR3 sequence: CATSREDRVYSPLHF. The CDR3 region has the DNA TGTGCCACCAGCAGAGAAGACAGGGTTTATTCACCCCTCCACTTT.

The chain carries TRBV5-6 and TRBJ2-7; D call uncertain. Germline V lookup: CDR1 SGHDT, CDR2 YYEEEE. V was clipped by 4 bases and J by 7 bases, with 15 bases between them. The CDR3 length is 13 residues. The CDR3 loop is CASSSTILEEQYF. The CDR3 nucleotides are TGTGCCAGCAGCAGTACGATTCTTGAGGAGCAGTACTTC.

The rearrangement links TRBV7-6 to TRBJ2-7; tentatively, D is TRBD2 (5 bases). Per the germline V gene, CDR1 is SGHVS and CDR2 is FNYEAQ. The CDR3 runs to 15 residues. V dropped 0 bases and J dropped 2 bases, with 11 bases sitting between them. CDR3 residues: CASSLAETGTYEQYF. The CDR3 region has the DNA TGTGCCAGCAGCTTAGCGGAGACGGGGACCTACGAGCAGTACTTC.

The rearrangement joins TRBV2 to TRBJ2-1; weak D call: TRBD2 (5 bases). The V end lost 7 bases, the J end lost 7 bases, and 11 bases lay between the germline ends. The CDR3 is 12 residues long. Germline V gene sequence: CDR1 SNHLY, CDR2 FYNNEI. CDR3 in DNA: TGTGCCAGCACACTAGATGGTAATGAGCAGTTCTTC. Protein sequence: CASTLDGNEQFF.

This chain joins TRBV19 and TRBJ1-4, with unresolved D. The CDR3 is 15 amino acids. V gave up 3 bases and J gave up 2 bases, with 10 bases separating them. Per the germline V gene, CDR1 is LNHDA and CDR2 is SQIVND (reference sequence). CDR3 in DNA: TGTGCCAGTAGTATGGGGAGCCGTACTAATGAAAAACTGTTTTTT. This codes for CASSMGSRTNEKLFF.

The chain employs TRBV6-5 and TRBJ1-1; D is perhaps TRBD1 (5 bases). The germline V gene has CDR1 MNHEY and CDR2 SVGAGI. The CDR3 runs to 13 residues. V was clipped by 10 bases and J by 5 bases, with 17 bases between them. CDR3 protein: CAIREGLGTEAFF. The CDR3 DNA reads TGTGCCATTCGGGAGGGGCTGGGGACTGAAGCTTTCTTT.

This chain uses TRBV23-1 with TRBJ1-5; TRBD1 matches at 10 bases. TRBV23-1 is designated an ORF whose function remains uncertain. This CDR3 has 17 amino acids. V lost 10 bases, J lost 6 bases, and 18 bases stayed unmatched. As DNA, the CDR3 is TGCGCCACCAAGTACCGCTCTCGGACAGGGGGATTTCAGCCCCAGCATTTT. It encodes CATKYRSRTGGFQPQHF.

The J gene is TRBJ2-5, the V gene TRBV23-1, with D perhaps TRBD2 (5 bases). TRBV23-1 is designated an ORF whose function remains uncertain. Trimming removed 6 bases at V and 7 bases at J, with 12 bases between. The CDR3 has 12 amino acids. The CDR3 loop reads CASSPALATQYF. The CDR3 DNA reads TGCGCCAGCAGCCCCGCCCTAGCGACCCAGTACTTC.